The clone carrying this TCR beta chain was observed a few times. Antigen specificity is unknown. The same CDR3 is also encoded by other DNA sequences in this sample. Of the isolated RNA, all was reverse transcribed, and so the sequenced material was expressed TCRB transcripts. About 4 million reads was the average for naive, central memory and regulatory T cell samples. Method: immunoSEQ multiplex PCR; TCRdb's copy keeps in-frame clones and lacks some. The sample comprises hundreds of thousands of clones, 11% to 15% of which are singletons, and just under 0.04% rests with the top ten. The sample originates from a study of beta chain features in type 1 diabetes. Study results and limitations: Moderately but significantly shorter TCRB CDR3s were found in Type 1 diabetes patients in all four CD4+ subsets.

Germline values: CDR1 SGHTA, CDR2 FQGNSA. This CDR3 has 14 residues. V shed 0 bases and J shed 3 bases, with 9 bases lying between them. Source material: naive CD4+ T cells from blood. The origin of this receptor is a man aged 18 to 35 with type 1 diabetes. The J gene is TRBJ2-7, the V gene TRBV7-2; the D gene is possibly TRBD2 (6 bases). CDR3: CASSLAGGGYEQYF. Here the CDR3 DNA reads TGTGCCAGCAGCTTAGCGGGAGGCGGCTACGAGCAGTACTTC.